The 32 T cell receptor beta chains listed next were all sequenced from one sample in a study of CD8 T cells in ankylosing spondylitis. TCRdb analysed the 5' RACE reads with MiXCR anew, one entry per CDR3 protein. The data hold approximately 400,000 distinct CDR3 sequences, with 17% observed a single time. Study-wide findings and caveats: Characteristic of ankylosing spondylitis blood, it appeared, was a TCR beta motif comprising roughly 8 highly homologous variants.

Their recognized antigens are unknown. Source material: blood, either unsorted or a sorted T cell fraction (not recorded which). The source is a male donor with ankylosing spondylitis.

The chain has TRBV13 and TRBJ1-4; 12 bases match TRBD1. The germline V gene has CDR1 PRHDT and CDR2 FYEKMQ (reference sequence). Trimming removed 5 bases from V and 4 bases from J; junction bases left unmatched: 8. The CDR3 totals 17 residues. The CDR3 DNA is TGTGCCAGCAGCGGCCGGGACAGGGGGCAATATAATGAAAAACTGTTTTTT. It yields the protein CASSGRDRGQYNEKLFF.

This clonotype was seen a few times. The chain recombines TRBV11-1 with TRBJ1-3; a possible D gene is TRBD1 (5 bases). The CDR3 totals 18 residues. Germline lookup yields CDR1 SGHAT and CDR2 FQDESV (reference sequence). Trimming took off 5 bases at V and 0 bases at J, with 20 bases between the two ends. CDR3 sequence: CASSQIWKQESSGNTIYF. For the CDR3, the DNA is TGTGCCAGCAGCCAAATCTGGAAACAGGAGAGCTCTGGAAACACCATATATTTT.

The V call is TRBV10-2, the J call TRBJ2-3; the D gene is possibly TRBD2 (6 bases). The CDR3 is 13 amino acids. Germline V gives CDR1 WSHSY, CDR2 SAAADI. The V end was cut by 7 bases, the J end by 0 bases, with 8 bases between. Here the CDR3 reads CASIAASTDTQYF. CDR3 nucleotides: TGCGCCAGCATAGCGGCTAGCACAGATACGCAGTATTTT.

This clonotype was seen at least ten times. The chain has TRBV12-3 or TRBV12-4 and TRBJ2-1; TRBD2 agrees at 8 bases. The CDR3 is 16 amino acids. J was trimmed by 2 bases and V by 5 bases; bases with no gene match: 8. The CDR3, as DNA: TGTGCCAGCAGTCCATCGGGGGGGGTCCCCTACAATGAGCAGTTCTTC. Translating it yields CASSPSGGVPYNEQFF.

The chain carries TRBV4-1 and TRBJ1-1; D gene unclear. V gave up 0 bases and J gave up 0 bases, with 5 bases separating them. Germline CDR1 MGHRA, CDR2 YSYEKL. This CDR3 region has 14 residues. CDR3 coding DNA: TGCGCCAGCAGCCAAGATCCGGTGAACACTGAAGCTTTCTTT. It encodes CASSQDPVNTEAFF.

This clonotype was found a few times. The CDR3 region is CASSLVPTSGQESDTQYF. DNA for the CDR3: TGTGCCAGCAGCCTTGTACCGACTAGCGGACAAGAATCGGATACGCAGTATTTT. The chain couples TRBV4-2 to TRBJ2-3; 9 bases map to TRBD2. V was clipped by 4 bases and J by 6 bases; unmatched bases: 17. The length of the CDR3 is 18 residues. Germline values: CDR1 LGHNA, CDR2 YNFKEQ.

This clonotype has just a few counts. The V call is TRBV6-1, the J call TRBJ1-6; perhaps TRBD1 as D (5 bases). CDR3 size: 18 residues. CDR1 and CDR2 (germline): MNHNS, SASEGT. Trimming cost V 4 bases and J 5 bases, with 21 bases left between them. CDR3 nucleotides: TGTGCCAGCAGTGGTTTGGGGTGGGGCCGGCGGGATAATTCACCCCTCCACTTT. Amino acid sequence: CASSGLGWGRRDNSPLHF.

This clonotype has only a few counts. The V call is TRBV6-1, the J call TRBJ2-1; 7 positions match TRBD2. The V gene's germline CDR1 is MNHNS and CDR2 SASEGT. Losses at the gene ends were 5 bases for V and 1 base for J; bases not matched to a gene: 11. This CDR3 is built from 17 residues. CDR3 DNA sequence: TGTGCCAGCAGTACACGGACTAGTTATTCGTCCTACAATGAGCAGTTCTTC. Translated, it gives CASSTRTSYSSYNEQFF.

This clonotype turned up a few times. This chain connects TRBV27 to TRBJ2-1, with TRBD2 matching over 12 bases. V dropped 4 bases and J dropped 6; count of bases not matched to a gene: 7. CDR1 is MNHEY, CDR2 SMNVEV, per germline (reference sequence). This CDR3 comprises 16 residues. The DNA of the CDR3 is TGTGCCAGCAGTTCACACCTAGCGGGGGGGATCAATGAGCAGTTCTTC. Translation gives CASSSHLAGGINEQFF.

The chain is built from TRBV6-2 or TRBV6-3 and TRBJ2-6, with D perhaps TRBD1 (6 bases). Trimming stripped 5 bases from V and 0 bases from J, with 14 bases between. CDR1 and CDR2 from the germline V gene are MNHEY and SVGEGT. The length of the CDR3 is 17 residues. CDR3 DNA sequence: TGTGCCAGCAGTCCCCGGGACAAGAGCTCTGGGGCCAACGTCCTGACTTTC. Its translation is CASSPRDKSSGANVLTF.

This clonotype was observed a few times. The genes are TRBV29-1 and TRBJ2-1; D is unclear. The V gene lost 4 bases and the J gene lost 10 bases, with 14 bases spanning the gap. Germline CDR1 reads SQVTM; CDR2 reads ANQGSEA. The CDR3 length is 12 residues. The CDR3 DNA follows: TGCAGCGTTGTAGCACCGCCCGGGGAGCAGTTCTTC. Encoded protein: CSVVAPPGEQFF.

This clonotype was detected a few times. The rearrangement links TRBV12-3 or TRBV12-4 to TRBJ2-7, with a possible D match to TRBD1 (6 bases). V lost 7 bases, J lost 7 bases, and 20 bases lay in between. The CDR3 extends over 14 amino acids. This chain's CDR3 is CASNPQGSSKEQYF. CDR3 nucleotide sequence: TGTGCCAGCAACCCCCAGGGGTCCTCGAAAGAGCAGTACTTC.

The chain recombines TRBV10-3 with TRBJ1-2; the D is unclear. Germline V gives CDR1 ENHRY, CDR2 SYGVKD. Deletions cut 3 bases from V and 4 bases from J, with 18 bases between. The CDR3 is 16 residues long. Here the CDR3 DNA reads TGTGCCATCAGTGATTTCAGCCAAGGGAGAAGCTATGGCTACACCTTC. Translated: CAISDFSQGRSYGYTF.

This clonotype was found many times. The chain joins TRBV5-1 to TRBJ2-1; a weak D match, TRBD1 (6 bases). Germline V gene data show CDR1 as SGHRS and CDR2 as YFSETQ. V dropped 1 base and J dropped 6 bases, with 14 bases sitting between them. There are 15 residues in the CDR3. CDR3 sequence: CASSLQGFMINEQFF. CDR3 DNA sequence: TGCGCCAGCAGCTTGCAGGGGTTTATGATCAATGAGCAGTTCTTC.

This clonotype showed up many times. The chain uses TRBV5-1 and TRBJ2-5; 7 positions match TRBD1. Looked up from germline, CDR1 is SGHRS and CDR2 is YFSETQ. The CDR3 spans 14 residues. Unmatched junction bases numbered 7, after V lost 3 bases and J lost 5 bases. CDR3 nucleotides: TGCGCCAGCAGCTCGACAGGGTTCGGGGAGACCCAGTACTTC. Encoded protein: CASSSTGFGETQYF.

This clonotype was counted only a few times. The chain uses TRBV4-2 and TRBJ2-5; the D gene is possibly TRBD1 (7 bases). CDR3 size: 14 residues. Germline CDR1 LGHNA, CDR2 YNFKEQ. V shed 5 bases and J shed 5 bases, with 15 bases lying between them. For the CDR3, the DNA is TGTGCCAGCAGCTCTGCAGGGGGGAGGGAGACCCAGTACTTC. It is translated as CASSSAGGRETQYF.

This clonotype turned up a few times. V is TRBV11-2 and J is TRBJ1-5, with no clear D. With 5 bases removed from V and 0 bases from J, the gap between germline ends came to 11 bases. Germline values: CDR1 SGHAT, CDR2 FQNNGV. CDR3 length: 15 residues. This CDR3 is CASSPGEYSNQPQHF. DNA of the CDR3: TGTGCCAGCAGCCCCGGCGAATATAGCAATCAGCCCCAGCATTTT.

The chain employs TRBV5-1 and TRBJ2-6; D is perhaps TRBD1 (5 bases). Germline lookup yields CDR1 SGHRS and CDR2 YFSETQ. V lost 0 bases and J lost 0, with 10 bases in between. This CDR3 region has 17 residues. The CDR3 nucleotides read TGCGCCAGCAGCTTGGGCCAGGGTGTCTCTGGGGCCAACGTCCTGACTTTC. It translates to CASSLGQGVSGANVLTF. Complete variable domain (other parts from reference TRBV5-1 and TRBJ2-6): KAGVTQTPRYLIKTRGQQVTLSCSPISGHRSVSWYQQTPGQGLQFLFEYFSETQRNKGNFPGRFSGRQFSNSRSEMNVSTLELGDSALYLCASSLGQGVSGANVLTFGAGSRLTVL.

The chain combines TRBV5-5 with TRBJ1-6; D may be TRBD1 (6 bases). The CDR3 has 14 amino acids. Germline lookup yields CDR1 SGHKS and CDR2 YYEKEE (reference sequence). Trimming pared 1 base from V and 10 bases from J, leaving 12 bases between. The CDR3 loop is CASSLSGAGSPLHF. CDR3 coding DNA: TGTGCCAGCAGCTTGTCGGGGGCTGGGTCACCCCTCCACTTT.

V is TRBV11-3 and J is TRBJ2-7, with D tentatively TRBD2 (6 bases). The CDR3 is 14 residues long. V gave up 1 base and J gave up 4 bases, with 11 bases separating them. The germline CDR1 and CDR2 sequences are SGHNT and YENEEA. Here the CDR3 DNA reads TGTGCCAGCAGCTTAGTTCAGGGAGGTTACGAGCAGTACTTC. Encoded protein: CASSLVQGGYEQYF.

V usage is TRBV25-1 and J usage is TRBJ2-3; D is ambiguous. Trimming left V 6 bases short and J 1 base short, with 11 bases between. Germline CDR1 MGHDK, CDR2 SYGVNS. This CDR3 comprises 14 residues. The CDR3 bases are TGTGCCAGCAGCCGCGGAAGTGGCACAGATACGCAGTATTTT. It yields the protein CASSRGSGTDTQYF.

This clonotype was detected a few times. This rearrangement joins TRBV5-6 to TRBJ2-3; possible D gene TRBD2, 6 bases. CDR1 is SGHDT and CDR2 is YYEEEE in the germline V gene. Trimming took off 3 bases at V and 6 bases at J, with 11 bases between the two ends. CDR3 length: 13 amino acids. The DNA for the CDR3 is TGTGCCAGCAGCTCGACTAGGTCGGATACGCAGTATTTT. Protein product: CASSSTRSDTQYF.

This clonotype was seen repeatedly, ten times or more. The chain couples TRBV5-1 to TRBJ2-1; tentative D call: TRBD1 (6 bases). With 1 base removed from V and 2 bases from J, the gap between germline ends came to 10 bases. The germline CDR1 and CDR2 sequences are SGHRS and YFSETQ. The CDR3 length is 15 residues. Written as DNA, the CDR3 is TGCGCCAGCAGCTTGTTGCCAGGGGCCTACAATGAGCAGTTCTTC. This gives the protein CASSLLPGAYNEQFF. The full variable domain, its missing parts supplied by reference TRBV5-1 and TRBJ2-1, is KAGVTQTPRYLIKTRGQQVTLSCSPISGHRSVSWYQQTPGQGLQFLFEYFSETQRNKGNFPGRFSGRQFSNSRSEMNVSTLELGDSALYLCASSLLPGAYNEQFFGPGTRLTVL.

The chain links TRBV12-3 or TRBV12-4 to TRBJ2-5; 7 nucleotides agree with TRBD2. J lost 2 bases, V lost 8 bases, and 5 bases had no gene match. CDR3 length: 13 residues. The CDR3 spells CASLFSGQETQYF. The CDR3 DNA sequence: TGTGCCAGCCTTTTTAGCGGGCAAGAGACCCAGTACTTC.

V is TRBV6-1 and J is TRBJ2-6, with no clear D. The CDR3 is made up of 15 amino acids. The germline V gene encodes CDR1 MNHNS and CDR2 SASEGT. Trimming took off 2 bases at V and 2 bases at J, with 7 bases between the two ends. In DNA form, the CDR3 reads TGTGCCAGCAGTGAACCTCCTGCTGGGGCCAACGTCCTGACTTTC. This sequence encodes CASSEPPAGANVLTF.

This clonotype was observed many times. V is TRBV20-1 and J is TRBJ1-5, with TRBD1 matching over 12 bases. The CDR3 is made up of 17 amino acids. J gave up 0 bases and V 3 bases, and 6 bases lay outside the gene matches. Germline lookup yields CDR1 DFQATT and CDR2 SNEGSKA (reference sequence). The CDR3 here is CSASRGQGALSNQPQHF. For the CDR3, the DNA is TGCAGTGCTAGTCGGGGACAGGGGGCGCTTAGCAATCAGCCCCAGCATTTT.

This clonotype was seen only a few times. V usage is TRBV13 and J usage is TRBJ2-7; D is unclear. CDR1 is PRHDT, CDR2 FYEKMQ, per germline (reference sequence). CDR3 length: 15 residues. V was cut by 0 bases and J by 1 base, with 10 bases left in between. In DNA, the CDR3 is TGTGCCAGCAGCTTAGGCCGGGCCTGGTCCTACGAGCAGTACTTC. This translates into CASSLGRAWSYEQYF. Based on the CDR3 plus reference TRBV13 and TRBJ2-7, the full variable domain is AAGVIQSPRHLIKEKRETATLKCYPIPRHDTVYWYQQGPGQDPQFLISFYEKMQSDKGSIPDRFSAQQFSDYHSELNMSSLELGDSALYFCASSLGRAWSYEQYFGPGTRLTVT.

V is TRBV24-1 and J is TRBJ2-1, with 10 bases aligning to TRBD2. Germline values: CDR1 KGHDR, CDR2 SFDVKD. With 3 bases clipped from V and 8 bases from J, the junction kept 6 bases outside the gene matches. The CDR3 runs to 15 residues. The CDR3, as DNA: TGTGCCACCAGTGATCCAGCGGGAGGGATCTATGAGCAGTTCTTC. This sequence encodes CATSDPAGGIYEQFF.

The J gene is TRBJ2-7, the V gene TRBV19; no reliable D call. CDR3 length: 13 amino acids. Germline V gene data show CDR1 as LNHDA and CDR2 as SQIVND (reference sequence). Trimming pared 4 bases from V and 8 bases from J, leaving 15 bases between. The CDR3 coding sequence is TGTGCCAGTAGTACCTCCGACAATGGAAAGCAGTACTTC. It yields the protein CASSTSDNGKQYF.

A few counts support this clonotype. The chain combines TRBV3-1 with TRBJ1-1, with D hard to call. The CDR3 has 13 amino acids. The V gene lost 2 bases and the J gene lost 7 bases, with 11 bases spanning the gap. Looked up from germline, CDR1 is LGHDT and CDR2 is YNNKEL (reference sequence). CDR3 sequence: CASSQQVFGEAFF. The CDR3 region has the DNA TGTGCCAGCAGCCAACAGGTTTTTGGTGAAGCTTTCTTT.

This clonotype was recorded at least ten times. The chain couples TRBV15 to TRBJ2-3; D gene ambiguous. V lost 0 bases, J lost 1 base, and 8 bases lay in between. The V gene's germline CDR1 is LNHNV and CDR2 YYDKDF (reference sequence). This CDR3 region has 15 residues. The CDR3 DNA is TGTGCCACCAGCAGAGACGGGCAGGGCACAGATACGCAGTATTTT. It translates to CATSRDGQGTDTQYF. Full variable domain (remainder filled in from reference TRBV15 and TRBJ2-3): DAMVIQNPRYQVTQFGKPVTLSCSQTLNHNVMYWYQQKSSQAPKLLFHYYDKDFNNEADTPDNFQSRRPNTSFCFLDIRSPGLGDTAMYLCATSRDGQGTDTQYFGPGTRLTVL.

This clonotype was seen a handful of times. V gene TRBV18 combines with J gene TRBJ1-1, with D tentatively TRBD1 (6 bases). The ends were cut back, 2 bases at V and 6 bases at J, with 13 bases in the middle. The CDR3 extends over 14 amino acids. Germline V gene data show CDR1 as KGHSH and CDR2 as LQKENI. The CDR3 sequence is CASSPLTGLSEAFF. CDR3 sequence (DNA): TGTGCCAGCTCACCATTGACAGGCCTCTCTGAAGCTTTCTTT.